The clone carrying this TCR beta chain was seen more than once but under ten times. The source of the PBMCs was around 10 ml of fresh peripheral blood. The germline V gene encodes CDR1 SGHDN and CDR2 FVKESK. The ends were cut back, 7 bases at V and 3 bases at J, with 16 bases in the middle. The CDR3 has 14 amino acids. This sample was taken from a study of T cells in Graves' hyperthyroidism and ophthalmopathy. Authors of the study amplified TCR beta CDR3 regions from RNA transcripts. During a first-round RT-PCR of the TCR CDR3, the HTBI primer set was used. MiXCR was run by TCRdb on the multiplex PCR reads, yielding one entry per CDR3 protein. The table has about 500,000 distinct CDR3 sequences, 15% to 20% seen once; the top ten hold about 18%.

The sequenced material came from blood. The TCR originated in a woman between 18 and 29 years old with Graves' hyperthyroidism. The chain joins TRBV14 to TRBJ2-7, with D perhaps matching TRBD1 (6 bases). CDR3 in amino acids: CASIRGSVIYEQYF. The CDR3, as DNA: TGTGCCAGCATCAGGGGCTCGGTTATCTACGAGCAGTACTTC.